Below, 5 T cell receptor beta chains from the same sample are listed, as sequenced in a study of T cell changes during pregnancy in multiple sclerosis. Generated by immunoSEQ multiplex PCR, the TCRdb table keeps only in-frame clones and is missing some. The sample records around 63,000 clones, roughly 90% being singletons. The material sequenced was peripheral blood, taken in the third trimester of pregnancy. The receptors originated from a female donor in good health, enrolled as a control in a pregnancy study.

J is TRBJ2-5 and V is TRBV6-1, with 8 bases fitting TRBD2. The CDR3 runs 12 residues. Germline V CDR1 and CDR2: MNHNS, SASEGT. Losses at the gene ends were 8 bases for V and 4 bases for J; bases not matched to a gene: 3. In DNA form, the CDR3 reads TGTGCCAGCTTCACTAGCGGAGAGACCCAGTACTTC. It encodes CASFTSGETQYF.

V and J are TRBV30 and TRBJ1-3; no clear D. The V and J ends lost 3 bases and 0 bases respectively, with 12 bases between them. This CDR3 is built from 15 residues. Looked up from germline, CDR1 is GTSNPN and CDR2 is SVGIG (reference sequence). The CDR3 nucleotides are TGTGCCTGGAGCTCCGGGTCCTTCTCTGGAAACACCATATATTTT. It specifies CAWSSGSFSGNTIYF. Full variable domain (outside the CDR3, taken from reference TRBV30 and TRBJ1-3): SQTIHQWPATLVQPVGSPLSLECTVEGTSNPNLYWYRQAAGRGLQLLFYSVGIGQISSEVPQNLSASRPQDRQFILSSKKLLLSDSGFYLCAWSSGSFSGNTIYFGEGSWLTVV.

The chain carries TRBV4-2 and TRBJ1-3; D is ambiguous. This CDR3 has 17 residues. Germline assignment: CDR1 LGHNA and CDR2 YNFKEQ. Deletions cut 0 bases from V and 0 bases from J, with 12 bases between. Written as DNA, the CDR3 is TGTGCCAGCAGCCAAGATCTGCTTACCGGCTCTGGAAACACCATATATTTT. Its protein is CASSQDLLTGSGNTIYF.

Points on this clone: Other DNA sequences within the sample encode an identical CDR3. Here the CDR3 DNA reads TGTGCCAGCAGCCCCAGGACAGGCACAGATACGCAGTATTTT. Translated: CASSPRTGTDTQYF. The rearrangement uses TRBV7-2 and TRBJ2-3; perhaps TRBD1 as D (6 bases). Trimming took 5 bases from V and 1 from J, leaving 10 bases between them. CDR1 SGHTA and CDR2 FQGNSA come from the germline V gene. The CDR3 runs 14 residues.

V usage is TRBV6-1 and J usage is TRBJ2-5; the D gene is possibly TRBD1 (6 bases). The germline V gene has CDR1 MNHNS and CDR2 SASEGT. V shed 6 bases and J shed 2 bases, with 13 bases lying between them. This CDR3 has 14 amino acids. CDR3 in amino acids: CASRLRTAQETQYF. Here the CDR3 DNA reads TGTGCCAGCAGACTCCGGACAGCTCAAGAGACCCAGTACTTC.